Presented here are 21 T cell receptor beta chains from one specimen sequenced in a study of cytomegalovirus exposure and HLA in healthy donors. Use of 60 Vbeta and 13 Jbeta primers characterized the PCR. Data came from immunoSEQ multiplex PCR; TCRdb stores just in-frame clones and leaves some out. The specimen's table records about 130,000 clones. Sequencing was done on a sample of PBMCs. The receptors shown here come from a woman in her fifties or sixties in good health and CMV-seronegative.

This chain joins TRBV10-3 and TRBJ2-3; possibly TRBD2 for D (5 bases). Trimming pared 6 bases from V and 8 bases from J, leaving 15 bases between. This CDR3 region has 13 residues. CDR1 and CDR2 (germline): ENHRY, SYGVKD. The DNA for the CDR3 is TGTGCCATCAGGAAGGGAGACGGTCCTACGCAGTATTTT. Translating gives CAIRKGDGPTQYF.

CDR3 in DNA: TGTGCCAGCAGCTTAGACGGGACTCTCTCCTACGAGCAGTACTTC. This codes for CASSLDGTLSYEQYF. The genes are TRBV11-2 and TRBJ2-7; possible D gene TRBD2, 6 bases. The V gene's germline CDR1 is SGHAT and CDR2 FQNNGV. The CDR3 consists of 15 residues. V was cut by 0 bases and J by 0 bases, with 9 bases left in between.

The rearrangement joins TRBV6-1 to TRBJ1-2; D unresolved. Germline lookup yields CDR1 MNHNS and CDR2 SASEGT. The CDR3 has 10 residues. V lost 7 bases and J lost 10, with 10 bases in between. CDR3 loop: CASKHEIYTF. CDR3 DNA: TGTGCCAGCAAGCACGAGATCTACACCTTC.

This sequence joins TRBV6-1 and TRBJ1-2; no firm D call. In germline, CDR1 is MNHNS, CDR2 SASEGT. With 4 bases removed from V and 13 bases from J, the gap between germline ends came to 16 bases. The CDR3 extends over 12 amino acids. This chain's CDR3 is CASSVWASPCTF. Here the CDR3 DNA reads TGTGCCAGCAGTGTGTGGGCCAGCCCTTGCACCTTC.

V usage is TRBV5-4 and J usage is TRBJ1-2; D ambiguous. The V gene lost 4 bases and the J gene lost 2 bases, with 3 bases spanning the gap. CDR1 SGHNT and CDR2 YYREEE come from the germline V gene (reference sequence). The CDR3 sequence is 11 residues long. The CDR3, as DNA: TGTGCCAGCAGCCTCAACTATGGCTACACCTTC. Translation: CASSLNYGYTF.

CDR3 bases: TGTGCCAGCTCACCGGTAGGTTCTAGAGAGCAGTACTTC. It translates to CASSPVGSREQYF. The V call is TRBV18, the J call TRBJ2-7, with no clear D. The V end was cut by 3 bases, the J end by 7 bases, with 13 bases between. The germline CDR1 and CDR2 sequences are KGHSH and LQKENI. The CDR3 spans 13 residues.

This chain connects TRBV11-3 to TRBJ2-5, with 9 bases lining up with TRBD2. The CDR3 has 15 residues. Trimming took 5 bases from V and 3 from J; bases not matched to a gene: 7. Germline loops: CDR1 SGHNT, CDR2 YENEEA. As DNA, the CDR3 is TGTGCCAGCAGCCTAAGCGGGGGGCGGGAAGAGACCCAGTACTTC. Translating gives CASSLSGGREETQYF.

The J gene is TRBJ2-7, the V gene TRBV27; D is undetermined. Germline V gene lookup returns CDR1 MNHEY and CDR2 SMNVEV (reference sequence). CDR3 length: 13 residues. V lost 3 bases to trimming and J lost 1 base, with 7 bases between them. In nucleotides, the CDR3 is TGTGCCAGCAGTTTCGGCGGTTCCTACGAGCAGTACTTC. This encodes CASSFGGSYEQYF.

The chain carries TRBV6-5 and TRBJ2-7; the match to TRBD1 covers 8 bases. Germline V lookup: CDR1 MNHEY, CDR2 SVGAGI. Losses at the gene ends were 0 bases for V and 3 bases for J; bases not matched to a gene: 4. CDR3 length equals 15 residues. In nucleotides, the CDR3 is TGTGCCAGCAGTTACTCAAGAACAGGGGGCTACGAGCAGTACTTC. Its protein product is CASSYSRTGGYEQYF.

V and J are TRBV6-6 and TRBJ1-5; 7 nucleotides agree with TRBD1. Per the germline V gene, CDR1 is MNHNY and CDR2 is SVGAGI (reference sequence). After removal of 7 bases from V and 6 bases from J, the junction contained 9 bases not matched to a gene. The CDR3 covers 14 residues. The CDR3 loop reads CASTVRGLGQPQHF. CDR3 DNA: TGTGCCAGCACCGTTAGGGGGCTGGGTCAGCCCCAGCATTTT.

The chain is built from TRBV4-1 and TRBJ2-5; 8 positions agree with TRBD2. The CDR3 has 15 amino acids. CDR1 and CDR2 from the germline V gene are MGHRA and YSYEKL. Unmatched junction bases numbered 11, after V lost 0 bases and J lost 11 bases. CDR3 in amino acids: CASSQESAGGREQYF. The CDR3 DNA reads TGCGCCAGCAGCCAAGAATCGGCGGGAGGCCGTGAGCAGTACTTC.

The chain links TRBV2 to TRBJ2-7, with D tentatively TRBD1 (6 bases). The V end lost 1 base, the J end lost 6 bases, and 16 bases lay between the germline ends. This CDR3 contains 15 residues. CDR1 SNHLY and CDR2 FYNNEI come from the germline V gene. The chain's CDR3 is CASSEVSRGPTEQYF. The CDR3 nucleotides read TGTGCCAGCAGTGAAGTATCCAGGGGCCCCACCGAGCAGTACTTC.

The chain combines TRBV4-2 with TRBJ2-2; D possibly corresponds to TRBD1 (5 bases). With 5 bases removed from V and 4 bases from J, the gap between germline ends came to 17 bases. The CDR3 has 16 residues. Germline V gives CDR1 LGHNA, CDR2 YNFKEQ. The DNA for the CDR3 is TGTGCCAGCAGCGACAGCCCGACAGAAAGCACCGGGGAGCTGTTTTTT. This encodes CASSDSPTESTGELFF.

The chain couples TRBV11-2 to TRBJ1-4; D remains unclear. Germline-derived CDR1 and CDR2 are SGHAT and FQNNGV. Deletions cut 1 base from V and 8 bases from J, with 20 bases between. The CDR3 contains 17 residues. CDR3 sequence reads: CASSLVSGTAVREKLFF. Written as DNA, the CDR3 is TGTGCCAGCAGCTTAGTTAGTGGCACAGCGGTACGGGAAAAACTGTTTTTT.

This chain links TRBV19 with TRBJ1-5; 7 bases fit TRBD1. Germline V gives CDR1 LNHDA, CDR2 SQIVND (reference sequence). Trimming took 5 bases from V and 3 from J; bases not matched to a gene: 7. The CDR3 covers 15 residues. The DNA for the CDR3 is TGTGCCAGTAGTCCCGGCGACAGGGTCAATCAGCCCCAGCATTTT. Its translation is CASSPGDRVNQPQHF.

V usage is TRBV4-1 and J usage is TRBJ2-7, with 10 nucleotides matching TRBD2. V was clipped by 2 bases and J by 7 bases; unmatched bases: 5. Per the germline V gene, CDR1 is MGHRA and CDR2 is YSYEKL. The CDR3 is 14 residues long. CDR3 residues: CASSQSGRAREQYF. CDR3 coding DNA: TGCGCCAGCAGCCAAAGCGGGAGGGCAAGGGAGCAGTACTTC.

The chain joins TRBV7-9 to TRBJ2-3, with 9 bases lining up with TRBD2. Germline loops: CDR1 SEHNR, CDR2 FQNEAQ (reference sequence). The CDR3 has 15 amino acids. V shed 5 bases and J 6 bases; nucleotides not matched to a gene: 9. CDR3 region: CASSPLAGKRDTQYF. The CDR3 DNA sequence: TGTGCCAGCAGCCCCCTAGCGGGAAAGCGTGATACGCAGTATTTT.

This CDR3 reads CASSLGDYQETQYF. DNA for the CDR3: TGTGCCAGCAGTCTCGGGGACTACCAAGAGACCCAGTACTTC. This rearrangement joins TRBV28 to TRBJ2-5; weak D call: TRBD2 (6 bases). Germline CDR1 reads MDHEN; CDR2 reads SYDVKM. CDR3 size: 14 residues. V lost 5 bases, J lost 0 bases, and 10 bases lay in between.

The rearrangement joins TRBV5-1 to TRBJ2-3; 9 nucleotides match TRBD2. Germline trimming cut 0 bases from V and 1 base from J; bases unmatched to any gene: 6. This CDR3 region has 17 residues. Germline lookup yields CDR1 SGHRS and CDR2 YFSETQ. The CDR3 DNA reads TGCGCCAGCAGCTTGGTGGCTCGGACTAGCGGCACAGATACGCAGTATTTT. Its translation: CASSLVARTSGTDTQYF. The whole variable domain, filled in from reference TRBV5-1 and TRBJ2-3, reads KAGVTQTPRYLIKTRGQQVTLSCSPISGHRSVSWYQQTPGQGLQFLFEYFSETQRNKGNFPGRFSGRQFSNSRSEMNVSTLELGDSALYLCASSLVARTSGTDTQYFGPGTRLTVL.

The chain employs TRBV6-1 and TRBJ2-6, with 9 bases aligning to TRBD1. This CDR3 is 18 amino acids long. Germline V gene data show CDR1 as MNHNS and CDR2 as SASEGT. Trimming at V came to 2 bases and at J to 3 bases, leaving 8 bases not matched to a gene. As DNA, the CDR3 is TGTGCCAGCAGTGAACTCGGGACAGGGATGTTTGGGGCCAACGTCCTGACTTTC. Amino acids: CASSELGTGMFGANVLTF.

V is TRBV27 and J is TRBJ1-5, with a weak D call TRBD1 (6 bases). This CDR3 comprises 15 residues. Trimming stripped 6 bases from V and 0 bases from J, with 12 bases between. Germline V gene sequence: CDR1 MNHEY, CDR2 SMNVEV (reference sequence). This chain's CDR3 is CASSPTGYSNQPQHF. In DNA form, the CDR3 reads TGTGCCAGCAGCCCAACAGGGTATAGCAATCAGCCCCAGCATTTT.